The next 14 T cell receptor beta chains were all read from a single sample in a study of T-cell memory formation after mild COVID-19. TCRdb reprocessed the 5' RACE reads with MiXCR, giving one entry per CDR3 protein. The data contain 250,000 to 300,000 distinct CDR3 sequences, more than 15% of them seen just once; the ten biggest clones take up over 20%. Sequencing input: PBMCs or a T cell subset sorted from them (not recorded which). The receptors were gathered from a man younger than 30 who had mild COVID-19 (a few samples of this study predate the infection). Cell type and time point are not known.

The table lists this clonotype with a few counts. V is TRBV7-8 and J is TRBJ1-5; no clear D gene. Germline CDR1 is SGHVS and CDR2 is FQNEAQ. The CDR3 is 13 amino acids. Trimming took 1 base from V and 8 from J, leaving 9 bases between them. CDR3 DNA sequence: TGTGCCAGCAGCTTAGGTAGTGGTGAGCCCCAGCATTTT. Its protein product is CASSLGSGEPQHF.

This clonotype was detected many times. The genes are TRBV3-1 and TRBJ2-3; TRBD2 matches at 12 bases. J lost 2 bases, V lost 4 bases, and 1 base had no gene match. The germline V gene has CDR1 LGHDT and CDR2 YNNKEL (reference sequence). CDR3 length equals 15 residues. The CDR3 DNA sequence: TGTGCCAGCAGCCCTAGCGGGGGGGCCACAGATACGCAGTATTTT. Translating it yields CASSPSGGATDTQYF.

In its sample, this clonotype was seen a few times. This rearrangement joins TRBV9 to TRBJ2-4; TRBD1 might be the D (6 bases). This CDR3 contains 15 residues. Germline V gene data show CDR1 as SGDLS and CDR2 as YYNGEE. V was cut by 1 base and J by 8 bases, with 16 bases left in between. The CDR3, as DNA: TGTGCCAGCAGCGTATTGCCCAGGGGCGGAGACATTCAGTACTTC. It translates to CASSVLPRGGDIQYF. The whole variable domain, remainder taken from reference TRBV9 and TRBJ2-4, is DSGVTQTPKHLITATGQRVTLRCSPRSGDLSVYWYQQSLDQGLQFLIQYYNGEERAKGNILERFSAQQFPDLHSELNLSSLELGDSALYFCASSVLPRGGDIQYFGAGTRLSVL.

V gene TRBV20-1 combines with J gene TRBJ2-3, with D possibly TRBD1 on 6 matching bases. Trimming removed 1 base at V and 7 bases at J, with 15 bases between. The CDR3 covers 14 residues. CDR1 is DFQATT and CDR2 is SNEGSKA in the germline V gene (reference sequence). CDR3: CSARGTQGKNTQYF. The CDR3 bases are TGCAGTGCTAGAGGGACCCAGGGGAAGAATACGCAGTATTTT.

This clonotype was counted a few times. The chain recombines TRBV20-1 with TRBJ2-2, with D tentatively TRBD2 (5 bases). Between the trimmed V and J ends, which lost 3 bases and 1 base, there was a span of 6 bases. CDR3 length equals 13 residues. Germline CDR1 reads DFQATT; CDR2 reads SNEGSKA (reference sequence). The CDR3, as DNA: TGCAGTGCTAGTGCGGGGAACACCGGGGAGCTGTTTTTT. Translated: CSASAGNTGELFF.

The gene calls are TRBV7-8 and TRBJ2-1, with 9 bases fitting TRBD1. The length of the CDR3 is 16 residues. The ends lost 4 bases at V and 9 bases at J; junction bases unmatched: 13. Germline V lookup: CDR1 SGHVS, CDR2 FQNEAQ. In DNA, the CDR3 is TGTGCCAGCAGCTCCGCCGGGACAGGGACATCCGGTGAGCAGTTCTTC. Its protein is CASSSAGTGTSGEQFF.

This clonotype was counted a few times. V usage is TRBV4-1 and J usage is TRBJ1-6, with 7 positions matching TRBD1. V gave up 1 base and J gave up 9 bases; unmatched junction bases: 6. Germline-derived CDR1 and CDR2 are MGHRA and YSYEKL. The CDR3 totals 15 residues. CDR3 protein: CASSQGQGGFSPLHF. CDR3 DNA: TGCGCCAGCAGCCAAGGACAGGGAGGTTTTTCACCCCTCCACTTT.

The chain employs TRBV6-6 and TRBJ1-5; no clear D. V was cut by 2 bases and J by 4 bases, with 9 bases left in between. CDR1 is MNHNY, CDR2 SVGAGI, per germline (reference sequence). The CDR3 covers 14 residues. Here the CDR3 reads CASSYQTQNQPQHF. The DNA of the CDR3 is TGTGCCAGCAGTTACCAGACACAGAATCAGCCCCAGCATTTT.

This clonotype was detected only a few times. The CDR3 is CASSLGLAGGPSSYNEQFF. CDR3 bases: TGCGCCAGCAGCCTTGGACTAGCGGGGGGACCTAGCTCCTACAATGAGCAGTTCTTC. This chain connects TRBV5-1 to TRBJ2-1; TRBD2 matches 14 bases. The CDR3 totals 19 residues. CDR1 and CDR2 (germline): SGHRS, YFSETQ. V lost 4 bases, J lost 0 bases, and 9 bases stayed unmatched.

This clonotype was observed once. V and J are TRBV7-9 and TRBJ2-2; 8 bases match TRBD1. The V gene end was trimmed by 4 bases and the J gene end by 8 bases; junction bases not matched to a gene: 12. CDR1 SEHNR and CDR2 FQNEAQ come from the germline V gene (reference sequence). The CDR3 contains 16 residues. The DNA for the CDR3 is TGTGCCAGCAGCTCGTTCGAACAGGGGGTTGCTGGGGAGCTGTTTTTT. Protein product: CASSSFEQGVAGELFF.

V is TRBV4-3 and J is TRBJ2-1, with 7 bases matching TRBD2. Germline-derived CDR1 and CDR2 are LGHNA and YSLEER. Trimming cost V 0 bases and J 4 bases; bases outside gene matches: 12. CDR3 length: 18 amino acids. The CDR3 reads CASSQDPPGGLVYNEQFF. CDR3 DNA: TGCGCCAGCAGCCAAGACCCGCCGGGGGGTTTGGTTTACAATGAGCAGTTCTTC.

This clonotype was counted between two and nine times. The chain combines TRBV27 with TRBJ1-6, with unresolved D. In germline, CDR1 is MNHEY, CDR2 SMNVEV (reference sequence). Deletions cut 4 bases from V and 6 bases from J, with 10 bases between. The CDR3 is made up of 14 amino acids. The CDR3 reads CASSSEGSNSPLHF. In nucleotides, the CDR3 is TGTGCCAGCAGTTCTGAAGGGAGTAATTCACCCCTCCACTTT.

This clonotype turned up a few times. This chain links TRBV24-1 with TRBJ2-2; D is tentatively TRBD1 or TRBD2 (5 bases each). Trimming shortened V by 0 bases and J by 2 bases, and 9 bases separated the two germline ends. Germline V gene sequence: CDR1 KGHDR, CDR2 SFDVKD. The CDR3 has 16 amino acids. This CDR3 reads CATSDLSGTNTGELFF. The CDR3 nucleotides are TGTGCCACCAGTGATTTGAGTGGGACCAACACCGGGGAGCTGTTTTTT.

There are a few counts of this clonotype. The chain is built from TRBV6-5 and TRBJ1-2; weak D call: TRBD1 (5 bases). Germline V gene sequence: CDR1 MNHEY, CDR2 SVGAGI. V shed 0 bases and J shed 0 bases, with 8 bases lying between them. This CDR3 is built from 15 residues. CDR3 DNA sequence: TGTGCCAGCAGTTACTCGGCAGGGTCTAACTATGGCTACACCTTC. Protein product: CASSYSAGSNYGYTF.